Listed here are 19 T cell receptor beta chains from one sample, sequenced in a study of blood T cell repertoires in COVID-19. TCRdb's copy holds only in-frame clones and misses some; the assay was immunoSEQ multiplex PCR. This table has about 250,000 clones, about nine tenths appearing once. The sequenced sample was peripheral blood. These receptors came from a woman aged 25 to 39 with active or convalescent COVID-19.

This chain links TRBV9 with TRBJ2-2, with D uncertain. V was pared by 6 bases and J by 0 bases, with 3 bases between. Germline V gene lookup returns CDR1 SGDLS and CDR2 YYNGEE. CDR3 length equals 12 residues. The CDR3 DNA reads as TGTGCCAGCACCACGAACACCGGGGAGCTGTTTTTT. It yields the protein CASTTNTGELFF.

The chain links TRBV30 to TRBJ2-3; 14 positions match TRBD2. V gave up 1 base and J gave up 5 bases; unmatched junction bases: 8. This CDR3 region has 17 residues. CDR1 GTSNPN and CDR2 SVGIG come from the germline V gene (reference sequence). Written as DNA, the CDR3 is TGTGCCTGGAGTGCTGGACTAGCGGGGGGAGGGGGAGATACGCAGTATTTT. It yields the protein CAWSAGLAGGGGDTQYF.

The CDR3 loop is CASSNDGQGSSPLHF. The CDR3 DNA reads TGCGCCAGCAGTAACGACGGACAGGGTAGTTCACCCCTCCACTTT. The genes are TRBV5-1 and TRBJ1-6; 8 bases map to TRBD1. Germline assignment: CDR1 SGHRS and CDR2 YFSETQ. The CDR3 extends over 15 amino acids. J lost 9 bases, V lost 5 bases, and 10 bases had no gene match.

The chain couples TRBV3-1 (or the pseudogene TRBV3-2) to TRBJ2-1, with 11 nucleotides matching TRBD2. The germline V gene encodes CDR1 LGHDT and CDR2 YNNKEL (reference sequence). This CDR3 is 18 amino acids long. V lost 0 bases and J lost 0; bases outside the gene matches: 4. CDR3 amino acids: CASSQDASGGSSYNEQFF. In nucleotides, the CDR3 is TGTGCCAGCAGCCAAGATGCTAGCGGGGGGAGCTCCTACAATGAGCAGTTCTTC.

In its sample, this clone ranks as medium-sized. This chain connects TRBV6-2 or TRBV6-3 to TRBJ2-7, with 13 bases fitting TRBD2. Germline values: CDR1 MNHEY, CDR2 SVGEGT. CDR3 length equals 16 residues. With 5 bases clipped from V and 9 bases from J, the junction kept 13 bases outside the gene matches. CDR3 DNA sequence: TGTGCCAGCAGTCCCCGCTGGACTAGCGGGGGCCAGCGGCAGTACTTC. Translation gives CASSPRWTSGGQRQYF.

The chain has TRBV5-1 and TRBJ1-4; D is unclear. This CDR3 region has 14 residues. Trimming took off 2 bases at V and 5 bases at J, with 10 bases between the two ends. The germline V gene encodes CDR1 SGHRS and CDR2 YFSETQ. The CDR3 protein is CASSFSGVNEKLFF. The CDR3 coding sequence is TGCGCCAGCAGCTTCTCCGGGGTCAATGAAAAACTGTTTTTT.

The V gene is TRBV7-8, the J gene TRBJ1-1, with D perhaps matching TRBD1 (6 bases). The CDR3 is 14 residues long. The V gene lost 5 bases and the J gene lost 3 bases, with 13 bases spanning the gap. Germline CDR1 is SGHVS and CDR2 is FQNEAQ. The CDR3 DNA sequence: TGTGCCAGCAGCCTTATCCCAGGGGACACTGAAGCTTTCTTT. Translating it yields CASSLIPGDTEAFF.

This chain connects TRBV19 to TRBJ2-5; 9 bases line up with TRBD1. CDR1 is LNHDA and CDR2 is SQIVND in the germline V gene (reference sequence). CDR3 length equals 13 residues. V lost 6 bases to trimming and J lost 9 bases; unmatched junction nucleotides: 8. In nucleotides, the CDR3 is TGTGCCAGTAGGGAAACAGGGGGCGCGTCCCAGTACTTC. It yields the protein CASRETGGASQYF.

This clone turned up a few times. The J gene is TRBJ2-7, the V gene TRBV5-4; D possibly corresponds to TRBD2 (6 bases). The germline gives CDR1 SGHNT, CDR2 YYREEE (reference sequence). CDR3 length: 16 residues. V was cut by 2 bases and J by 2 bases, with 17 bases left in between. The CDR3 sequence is CASSFLPQAGTYEQYF. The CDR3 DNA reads TGTGCCAGCAGCTTCCTCCCCCAGGCGGGGACCTACGAGCAGTACTTC.

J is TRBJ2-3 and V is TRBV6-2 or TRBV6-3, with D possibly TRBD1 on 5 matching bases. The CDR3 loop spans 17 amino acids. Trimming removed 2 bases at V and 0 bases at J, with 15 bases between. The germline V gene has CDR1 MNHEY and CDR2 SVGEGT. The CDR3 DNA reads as TGTGCCAGCAGTTACCTATGGGGCGCCGATAGCACAGATACGCAGTATTTT. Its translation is CASSYLWGADSTDTQYF.

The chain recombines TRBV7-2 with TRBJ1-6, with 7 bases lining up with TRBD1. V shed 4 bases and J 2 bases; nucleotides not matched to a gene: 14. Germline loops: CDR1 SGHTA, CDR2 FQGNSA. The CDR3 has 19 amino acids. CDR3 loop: CASSSDRAPRTTYNSPLHF. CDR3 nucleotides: TGTGCCAGCAGCTCCGACAGGGCCCCCCGTACAACCTATAATTCACCCCTCCACTTT.

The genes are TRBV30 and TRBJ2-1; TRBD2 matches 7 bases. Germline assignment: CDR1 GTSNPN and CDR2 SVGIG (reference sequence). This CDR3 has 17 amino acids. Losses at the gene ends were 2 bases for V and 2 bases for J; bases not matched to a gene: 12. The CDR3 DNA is TGTGCCTGGAGTCTCCTGGGACTAACTTTCCCCTACAATGAGCAGTTCTTC. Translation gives CAWSLLGLTFPYNEQFF.

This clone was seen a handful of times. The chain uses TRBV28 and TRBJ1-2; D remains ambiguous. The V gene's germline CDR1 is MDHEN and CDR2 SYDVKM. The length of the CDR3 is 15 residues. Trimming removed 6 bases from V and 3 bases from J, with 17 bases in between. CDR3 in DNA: TGTGCCAGCAGGCCGTCGCCGCGGGGTTACTATGGCTACACCTTC. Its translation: CASRPSPRGYYGYTF.

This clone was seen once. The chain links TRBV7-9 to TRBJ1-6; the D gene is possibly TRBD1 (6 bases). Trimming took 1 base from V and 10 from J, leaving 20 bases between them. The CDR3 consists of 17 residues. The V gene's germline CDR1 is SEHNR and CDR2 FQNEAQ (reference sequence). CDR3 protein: CASSLGGSGSGESPLHF. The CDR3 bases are TGTGCCAGCAGCTTAGGCGGGTCTGGATCAGGGGAGTCACCCCTCCACTTT.

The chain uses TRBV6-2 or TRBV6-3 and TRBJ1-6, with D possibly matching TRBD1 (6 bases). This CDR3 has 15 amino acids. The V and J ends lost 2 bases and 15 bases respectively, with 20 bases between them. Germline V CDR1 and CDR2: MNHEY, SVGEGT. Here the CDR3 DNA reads TGTGCCAGCAGTTACAGGGGACACGGTACGAAAATCCTCCACTTT. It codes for CASSYRGHGTKILHF.

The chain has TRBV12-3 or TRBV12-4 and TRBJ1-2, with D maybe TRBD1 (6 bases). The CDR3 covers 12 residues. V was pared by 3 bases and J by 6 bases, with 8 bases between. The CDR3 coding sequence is TGTGCCAGCAGTTTGGACAGCCATGGCTACACCTTC. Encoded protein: CASSLDSHGYTF.

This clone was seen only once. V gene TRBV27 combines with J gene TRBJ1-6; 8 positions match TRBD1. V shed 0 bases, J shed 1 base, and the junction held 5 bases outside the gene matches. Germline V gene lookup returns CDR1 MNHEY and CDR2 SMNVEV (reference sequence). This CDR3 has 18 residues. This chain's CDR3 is CASSLSGRGLSYNSPLHF. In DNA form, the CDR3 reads TGTGCCAGCAGTTTATCGGGCAGGGGGCTATCCTATAATTCACCCCTCCACTTT.

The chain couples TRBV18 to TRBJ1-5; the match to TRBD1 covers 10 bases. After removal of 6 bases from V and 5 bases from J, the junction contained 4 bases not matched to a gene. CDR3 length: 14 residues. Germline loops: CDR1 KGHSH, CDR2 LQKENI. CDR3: CASSYGTGDQPQHF. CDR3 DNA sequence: TGTGCCAGCTCGTACGGGACAGGGGATCAGCCCCAGCATTTT.

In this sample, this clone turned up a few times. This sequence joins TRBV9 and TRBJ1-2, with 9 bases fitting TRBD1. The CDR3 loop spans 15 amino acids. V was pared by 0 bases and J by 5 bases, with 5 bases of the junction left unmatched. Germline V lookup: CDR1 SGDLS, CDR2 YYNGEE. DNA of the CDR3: TGTGCCAGCAGCGTAGACACCGGGACAGGGTATGGCTACACCTTC. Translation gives CASSVDTGTGYGYTF.